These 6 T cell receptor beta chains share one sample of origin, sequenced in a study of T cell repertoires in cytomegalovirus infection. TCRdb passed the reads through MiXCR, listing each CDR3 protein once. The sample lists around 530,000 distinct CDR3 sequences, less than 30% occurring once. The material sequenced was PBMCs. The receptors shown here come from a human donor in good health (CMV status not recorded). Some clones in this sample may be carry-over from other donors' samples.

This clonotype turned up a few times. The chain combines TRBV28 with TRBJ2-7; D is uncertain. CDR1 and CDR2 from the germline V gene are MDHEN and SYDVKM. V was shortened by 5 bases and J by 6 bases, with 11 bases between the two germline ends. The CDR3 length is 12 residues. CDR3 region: CASSPPRSEQYF. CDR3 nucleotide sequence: TGTGCCAGCAGTCCCCCGAGGTCCGAGCAGTACTTC.

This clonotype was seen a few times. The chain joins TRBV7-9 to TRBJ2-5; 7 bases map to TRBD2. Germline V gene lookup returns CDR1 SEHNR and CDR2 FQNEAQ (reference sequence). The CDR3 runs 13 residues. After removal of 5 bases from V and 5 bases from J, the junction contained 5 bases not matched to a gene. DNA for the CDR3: TGTGCCAGCAGCCCCGGGGGGTTGGAGACCCAGTACTTC. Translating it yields CASSPGGLETQYF.

The CDR3: CASSLVSGYTF. The DNA for the CDR3 is TGTGCCAGCAGCTTAGTCTCTGGCTACACCTTC. This chain uses TRBV7-9 with TRBJ1-2, with unresolved D. Per the germline V gene, CDR1 is SEHNR and CDR2 is FQNEAQ (reference sequence). V gave up 1 base and J gave up 7 bases, with 4 bases separating them. The CDR3 has 11 residues.

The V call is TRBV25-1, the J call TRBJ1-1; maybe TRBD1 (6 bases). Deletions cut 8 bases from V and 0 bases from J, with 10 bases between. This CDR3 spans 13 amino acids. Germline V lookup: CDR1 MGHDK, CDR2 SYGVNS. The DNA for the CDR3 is TGTGCCAGCCTTGGGGGCCTGAACACTGAAGCTTTCTTT. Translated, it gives CASLGGLNTEAFF.

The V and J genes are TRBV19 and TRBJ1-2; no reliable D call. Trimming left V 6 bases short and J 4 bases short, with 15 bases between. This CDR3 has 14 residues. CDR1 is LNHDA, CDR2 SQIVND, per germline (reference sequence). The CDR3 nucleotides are TGTGCCAGTAGCACTAGTTCGCTGCGCTATGGCTACACCTTC. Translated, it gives CASSTSSLRYGYTF.

CDR3 protein: CASSSPTSETQYF. The CDR3 coding sequence is TGTGCCAGCAGCAGCCCCACGAGCGAGACCCAGTACTTC. The V call is TRBV7-2, the J call TRBJ2-5, with D unclear. Germline V gene data show CDR1 as SGHTA and CDR2 as FQGNSA. This CDR3 comprises 13 residues. V dropped 5 bases and J dropped 5 bases, with 12 bases sitting between them.